The sequence of this T cell receptor beta chain was determined in a study of regulatory T cells in long-lasting Graves disease. HTBI primers from iRepertoire and Arm-PCR of CDR3 regions yielded the TCR beta libraries. TCRdb re-called the multiplex PCR reads through MiXCR, storing one row per CDR3 protein. In the table there are roughly 400,000 distinct CDR3 sequences, 15% of which are singletons. The time point denotes: newly diagnosed GD, antithyroid drugs for less than 3 months. RNA isolated from PBMCs was used to make the TCR library. The source of the patients was an endocrinology department in Xi'an, China. Whole-study findings and limits: TRBV28 was favored in persistent disease, as were TRBJ1-2 and TRBJ2-5.

This clonotype showed up just a few times. No antigen is known for it. V lost 10 bases to trimming and J lost 2 bases, with 18 bases between them. This CDR3 is built from 14 residues. The germline CDR1 and CDR2 sequences are MNHEY and SVGEGT. These data are also associated with another study on T cells in Graves' hyperthyroidism and ophthalmopathy.

The chain has TRBV6-2 or TRBV6-3 and TRBJ2-7; possible D gene TRBD1, 7 bases. The input for sequencing was peripheral blood mononuclear cells (PBMCs), taken at new diagnosis, from a patient treated with antithyroid drugs. This TCR was sampled from a middle-aged woman with Graves disease. CDR3 residues: CATLGAGGTYEQYF. CDR3 in DNA: TGTGCCACCCTGGGGGCAGGGGGGACCTACGAGCAGTACTTC.